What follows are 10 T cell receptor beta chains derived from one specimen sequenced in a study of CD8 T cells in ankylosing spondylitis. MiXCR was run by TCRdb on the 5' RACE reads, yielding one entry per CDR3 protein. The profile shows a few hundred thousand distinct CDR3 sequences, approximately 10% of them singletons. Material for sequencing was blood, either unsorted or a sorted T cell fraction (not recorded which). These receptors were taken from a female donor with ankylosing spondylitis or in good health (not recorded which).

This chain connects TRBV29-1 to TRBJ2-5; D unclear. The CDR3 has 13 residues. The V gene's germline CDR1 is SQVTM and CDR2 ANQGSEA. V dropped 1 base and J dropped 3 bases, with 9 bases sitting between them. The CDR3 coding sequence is TGCAGCGTTGAAGTGGTACAAAAAGAGACCCAGTACTTC. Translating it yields CSVEVVQKETQYF.

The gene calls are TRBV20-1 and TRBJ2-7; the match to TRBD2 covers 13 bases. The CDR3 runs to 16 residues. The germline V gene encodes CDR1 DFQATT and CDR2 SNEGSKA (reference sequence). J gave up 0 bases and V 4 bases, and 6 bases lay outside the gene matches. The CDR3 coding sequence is TGCAGTGCTACCGCGGGACTAGCGGGGCACTCCTACGAGCAGTACTTC. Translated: CSATAGLAGHSYEQYF.

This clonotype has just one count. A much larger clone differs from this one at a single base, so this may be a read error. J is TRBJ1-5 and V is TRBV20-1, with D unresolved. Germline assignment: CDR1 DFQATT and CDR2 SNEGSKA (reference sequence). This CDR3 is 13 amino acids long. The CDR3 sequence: CGARPVGNQPQHF. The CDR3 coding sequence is TGCGGTGCTCGTCCAGTGGGCAATCAGCCCCAGCATTTT.

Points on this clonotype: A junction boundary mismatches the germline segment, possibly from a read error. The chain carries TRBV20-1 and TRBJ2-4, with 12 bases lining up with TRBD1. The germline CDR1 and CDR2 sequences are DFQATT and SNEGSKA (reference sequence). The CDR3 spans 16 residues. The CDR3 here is CCARGGTGGPKNIQYF. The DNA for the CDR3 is TGCTGTGCTAGAGGCGGGACAGGGGGCCCAAAAAACATTCAGTACTTC.

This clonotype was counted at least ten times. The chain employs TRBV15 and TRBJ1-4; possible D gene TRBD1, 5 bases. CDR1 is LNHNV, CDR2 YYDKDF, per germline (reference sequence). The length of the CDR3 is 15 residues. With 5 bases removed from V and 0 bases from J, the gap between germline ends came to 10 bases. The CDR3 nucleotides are TGTGCCACCAGCCCTAGACAGTCAACTAATGAAAAACTGTTTTTT. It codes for CATSPRQSTNEKLFF.

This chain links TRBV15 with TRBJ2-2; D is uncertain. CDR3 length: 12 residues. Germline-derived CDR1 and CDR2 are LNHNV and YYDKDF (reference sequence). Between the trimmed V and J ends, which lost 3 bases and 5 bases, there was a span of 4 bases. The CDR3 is CATSSRTGELFF. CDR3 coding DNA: TGTGCCACCAGCAGCCGGACCGGGGAGCTGTTTTTT.

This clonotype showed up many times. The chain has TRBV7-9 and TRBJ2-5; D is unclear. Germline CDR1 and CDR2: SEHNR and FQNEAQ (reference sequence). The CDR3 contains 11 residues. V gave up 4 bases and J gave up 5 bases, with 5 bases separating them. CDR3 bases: TGTGCCAGCAGCTCAGAGGAGACCCAGTACTTC. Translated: CASSSEETQYF.

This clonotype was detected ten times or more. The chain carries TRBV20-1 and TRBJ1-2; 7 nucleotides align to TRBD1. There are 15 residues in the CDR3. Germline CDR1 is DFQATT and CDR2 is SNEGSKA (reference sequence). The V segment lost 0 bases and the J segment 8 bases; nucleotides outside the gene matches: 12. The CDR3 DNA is TGCAGTGCTAGAGATGTGGGAGAAGGGACAGAAGGCTACACCTTC. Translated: CSARDVGEGTEGYTF.

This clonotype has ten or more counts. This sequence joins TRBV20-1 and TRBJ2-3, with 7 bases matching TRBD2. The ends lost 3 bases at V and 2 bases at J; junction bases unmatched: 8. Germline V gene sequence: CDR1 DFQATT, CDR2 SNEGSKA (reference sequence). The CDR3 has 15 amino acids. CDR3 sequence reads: CSASGASGLTDTQYF. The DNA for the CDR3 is TGCAGTGCTAGTGGGGCTAGCGGACTCACAGATACGCAGTATTTT.

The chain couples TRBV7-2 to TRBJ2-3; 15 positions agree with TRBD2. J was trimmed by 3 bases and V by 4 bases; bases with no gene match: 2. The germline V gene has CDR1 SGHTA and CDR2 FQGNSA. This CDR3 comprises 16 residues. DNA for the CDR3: TGTGCCAGCAGCTACGGGACTAGCGGGAGGACAGATACGCAGTATTTT. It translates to CASSYGTSGRTDTQYF.